This is a list of T cell receptor beta chains from one sample in a study of shared clonotypes between healthy human individuals. Sequencing was performed with immunoSEQ multiplex PCR; in TCRdb, only in-frame clones are kept and a portion is missing. The sample has approximately 980,000 clones; approximately 80% are singletons. Material: memory CD4+ T cells sorted from blood. The source of these receptors is a man aged 18 to 29 in good health. Both conserved end residues are part of each CDR3. A D gene is named only where the DNA matches it firmly. Not every row has a clone size; where given, it reads once, few, many or a size class.

D	J	size	V	CDR3	DNA
TRBD1	TRBJ1-4	.	TRBV5-1	CASSLGTGQIGEKLFF	TGCGCCAGCAGCTTGGGGACAGGGCAAATCGGTGAAAAACTGTTTTTT
.	TRBJ1-6	.	TRBV6-6	CASSLGQVYNSPLHF	TGTGCCAGCAGTCTGGGACAAGTCTATAATTCACCCCTCCACTTT
.	TRBJ1-5	many	TRBV10-3	CAISESGRDQPQHF	TGTGCCATCAGTGAGTCGGGCAGGGATCAGCCCCAGCATTTT
.	TRBJ1-1	.	TRBV9	CASSVNFGSEAFF	TGTGCCAGCAGCGTAAACTTTGGCAGTGAAGCTTTCTTT
.	TRBJ2-7	.	TRBV5-1	CASSLVSGYEQYF	TGCGCCAGCAGCTTGGTTTCGGGCTACGAGCAGTACTTC
.	TRBJ1-2	.	TRBV4-3	CASSQKGGVYGYTF	TGCGCCAGCAGCCAAAAAGGGGGGGTCTATGGCTACACCTTC
.	TRBJ2-1	.	TRBV5-1	CASNIGGQSYNEQFF	TGCGCCAGCAATATCGGGGGGCAGTCCTACAATGAGCAGTTCTTC
.	TRBJ1-1	once	TRBV7-2	CASSLTRGERAFF	TGTGCCAGCAGCTTAACCCGGGGGGAAAGGGCTTTCTTT
.	TRBJ2-3	.	TRBV4-2	CASSPLWWDTAGTDTQYF	TGTGCCAGCAGCCCCCTCTGGTGGGACACAGCCGGCACAGATACGCAGTATTTT
TRBD2	TRBJ2-3	.	TRBV4-2	CASSQGLPSGGISDTQYF	TGTGCCAGCAGCCAAGGTCTCCCTAGCGGGGGGATCTCAGATACGCAGTATTTT
.	TRBJ1-1	few	TRBV5-1	CASSLSVYLGQNTEAFF	TGCGCCAGCAGCTTGTCGGTATACCTCGGACAGAACACTGAAGCTTTCTTT
.	TRBJ2-5	.	TRBV10-3	CAISEVGGETQYF	TGTGCCATCAGTGAAGTTGGGGGGGAGACCCAGTACTTC
.	TRBJ2-3	.	TRBV18	CASSPSQLPDTQYF	TGTGCCAGCTCACCTTCCCAGCTACCAGATACGCAGTATTTT
TRBD1	TRBJ2-1	few	TRBV6-6	CASRQPGDRVNEQFF	TGTGCCAGCAGACAACCGGGGGACAGGGTAAATGAGCAGTTCTTC
.	TRBJ2-7	.	TRBV10-3	CAISERDIPEEQYF	TGTGCCATCAGTGAGCGGGACATCCCTGAGGAGCAGTACTTC
.	TRBJ1-2	once	TRBV6-5	CASRKGVTNYGYTF	TGTGCCAGCAGAAAAGGGGTAACTAACTATGGCTACACCTTC
.	TRBJ2-5	.	TRBV10-3	CAIKGEGNQETQYF	TGTGCCATCAAGGGGGAGGGCAACCAAGAGACCCAGTACTTC
.	TRBJ1-5	.	TRBV7-2	CASSLVGDGNQPQHF	TGTGCCAGCAGCTTAGTAGGGGATGGCAATCAGCCCCAGCATTTT
.	TRBJ1-3	few	TRBV7-2	CASSSRPGRSGNTIYF	TGTGCCAGCAGCTCGCGCCCAGGGAGGTCTGGAAACACCATATATTTT
.	TRBJ1-4	.	TRBV19	CASTLVGATNEKLFF	TGTGCCAGTACCCTGGTGGGGGCAACTAATGAAAAACTGTTTTTT
TRBD1	TRBJ1-2	.	TRBV29-1	CSVGSGGASNYGYTF	TGCAGCGTTGGTTCAGGGGGCGCTTCTAACTATGGCTACACCTTC
.	TRBJ1-3	.	TRBV19	CASSTVPGRFKSYGNTIYF	TGTGCCAGTAGTACAGTCCCGGGGAGGTTTAAGAGCTATGGAAACACCATATATTTT